Described below is a single TCR beta chain sequence and its context. These data are taken from a study of blood T cell repertoires in COVID-19. Study at large: Sites in the United States, Italy and Spain provided acute and convalescent COVID-19 samples. Nucleic acid was either cDNA or gDNA, and it came from T cells, B-cell-depleted T cells, or PBMCs.

The authors' processing: Nucleated cell counts were estimated from reference gene primer amplification. Here immunoSEQ multiplex PCR was the method, and the copy in TCRdb shows in-frame clones only, minus some. For V, J and clone size, that table is used; D and trimming come from the DNA. The sample includes 150,000 to 200,000 clones, roughly 85% of them seen just once. Germline V gives CDR1 LGHDT, CDR2 YNNKEL (reference sequence). This CDR3 is built from 17 residues. Trimming took 2 bases from V and 0 from J, leaving 17 bases between them. The gene calls are TRBV3-1 (or the pseudogene TRBV3-2) and TRBJ2-7; D perhaps matches TRBD2 (6 bases). The specimen sequenced was peripheral blood. This receptor was taken from a man aged 60 to 69 with acute or convalescent COVID-19. CDR3 protein: CASSQLLAYDSSYEQYF. The DNA of the CDR3 is TGTGCCAGCAGCCAACTTCTAGCGTACGACAGCTCCTACGAGCAGTACTTC.